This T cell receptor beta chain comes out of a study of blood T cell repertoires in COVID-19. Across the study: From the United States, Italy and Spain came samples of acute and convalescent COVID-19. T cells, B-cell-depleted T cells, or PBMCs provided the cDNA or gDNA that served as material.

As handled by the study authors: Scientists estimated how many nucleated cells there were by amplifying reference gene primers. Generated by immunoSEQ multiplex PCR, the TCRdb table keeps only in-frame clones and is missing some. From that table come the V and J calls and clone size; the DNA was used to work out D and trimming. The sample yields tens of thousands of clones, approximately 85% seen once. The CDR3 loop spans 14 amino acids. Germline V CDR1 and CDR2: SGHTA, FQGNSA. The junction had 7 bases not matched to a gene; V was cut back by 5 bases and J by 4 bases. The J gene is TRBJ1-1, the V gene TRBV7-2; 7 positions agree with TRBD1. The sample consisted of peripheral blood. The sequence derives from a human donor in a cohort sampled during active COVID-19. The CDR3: CASSQGGMVTEAFF. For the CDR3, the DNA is TGTGCCAGCAGCCAGGGGGGAATGGTCACTGAAGCTTTCTTT.